The clone carrying this TCR beta chain was seen many times. For TCRbeta, the library was prepared with unique molecular identifiers. TCRdb reanalysed the PCR reads using MiXCR and keeps one entry per CDR3 protein. The sample has about 610,000 distinct CDR3 sequences; about 10% are singletons. V dropped 6 bases and J dropped 5; count of bases not matched to a gene: 6. This CDR3 comprises 14 residues. CDR1 MDHEN and CDR2 SYDVKM come from the germline V gene. This record comes from a study of T-cell reconstitution after alpha-beta-depleted transplantation in children. The V call is TRBV28, the J call TRBJ2-5, with 10 bases aligning to TRBD1. This specimen consisted of PBMCs from the stem cell graft donor, obtained from the stem cell graft. The TCR comes from a human donor who donated a stem cell graft to a child with acute myeloid leukemia. CDR3 nucleotides: TGTGCCAGCAGGTCTCCGGGACAGGGGGAGACCCAGTACTTC. This codes for CASRSPGQGETQYF.